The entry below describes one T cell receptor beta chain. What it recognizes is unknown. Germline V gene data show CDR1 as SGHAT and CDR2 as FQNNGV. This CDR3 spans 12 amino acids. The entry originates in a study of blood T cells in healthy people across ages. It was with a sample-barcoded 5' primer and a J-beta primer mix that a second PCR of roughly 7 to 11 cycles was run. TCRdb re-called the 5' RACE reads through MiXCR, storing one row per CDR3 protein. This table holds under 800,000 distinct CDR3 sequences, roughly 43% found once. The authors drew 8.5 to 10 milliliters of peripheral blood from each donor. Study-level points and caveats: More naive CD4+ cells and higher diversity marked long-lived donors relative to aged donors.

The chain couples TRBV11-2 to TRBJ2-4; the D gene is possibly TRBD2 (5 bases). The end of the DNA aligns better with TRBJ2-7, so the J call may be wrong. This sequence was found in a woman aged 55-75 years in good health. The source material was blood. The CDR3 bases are TGTGCCAGCAAGTTGGGAGTTAGCGAGCAGTACTTC. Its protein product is CASKLGVSEQYF.